This TCR beta chain comes out of a study of high-grade serous ovarian cancer treatment subgroups. The V and J ends lost 3 bases and 5 bases, in that order; junction bases with no gene match: 7. This CDR3 is built from 15 residues. Looked up from germline, CDR1 is SGHRS and CDR2 is YFSETQ. General observations from the study: Repertoire analysis covered CDR3 alone, not CDR1 or CDR2. Spatial context was lost because tumors were sequenced in bulk.

To note about this clone: Its antigen is not known.

Measured with immunoSEQ multiplex PCR; TCRdb has only the in-frame clones, and not every one. Found here are over 2,000 clones, around 75% of them singletons; the top ten hold 7% to 10%. Tumor tissue was taken before any definitive surgery or chemotherapy was given. Sequencing input: tumor tissue. The sequence was collected from a human donor with high-grade serous ovarian cancer. The chain uses TRBV5-1 and TRBJ1-1; TRBD1 agrees at 10 bases. The CDR3 reads CASSSGQGVVTEAFF. CDR3 bases: TGCGCCAGCAGCTCCGGACAGGGGGTTGTTACTGAAGCTTTCTTT. Full variable domain (rest looked up from reference TRBV5-1 and TRBJ1-1): KAGVTQTPRYLIKTRGQQVTLSCSPISGHRSVSWYQQTPGQGLQFLFEYFSETQRNKGNFPGRFSGRQFSNSRSEMNVSTLELGDSALYLCASSSGQGVVTEAFFGQGTRLTVV.